The 23 T cell receptor beta chains below come from one sample, sequenced in a study of post-analysis software for immune sequencing data. No antigen is known for these receptors. Whole-study findings and limits: Compared with controls, patients had more of 4 to 6 TRBV segments, including TRBV5-6, TRBV5-1 and TRBV20-1.

Built from TCR beta cDNA, the libraries had unique molecular identifiers in them. TCRdb ran MiXCR on the PCR reads and lists one entry per CDR3 protein. This sample has about 540,000 distinct CDR3 sequences, with under 40% found just once. The sequencing sample was made of blood. Every receptor here comes from a girl between 2 and 17 years old with multiple sclerosis.

This clonotype was detected only a few times. The chain is built from TRBV6-1 and TRBJ1-4, with unresolved D. This CDR3 contains 12 residues. Trimming removed 6 bases at V and 7 bases at J, with 9 bases between. The germline V gene has CDR1 MNHNS and CDR2 SASEGT. DNA of the CDR3: TGTGCCAGCAGCCCGGGCTTTGAAAAACTGTTTTTT. This sequence encodes CASSPGFEKLFF.

The sample holds a few counts of this clonotype. The V call is TRBV6-6, the J call TRBJ1-2, with TRBD1 identical over 11 bases. Per the germline V gene, CDR1 is MNHNY and CDR2 is SVGAGI (reference sequence). V was pared by 2 bases and J by 6 bases, with 8 bases of the junction left unmatched. CDR3 length: 16 amino acids. CDR3 protein: CASSYRDRGALNGYTF. The CDR3, as DNA: TGTGCCAGCAGTTACCGGGACAGGGGGGCGCTGAATGGCTACACCTTC.

The V and J genes are TRBV28 and TRBJ2-3; TRBD1 is a possible D gene (6 bases). This CDR3 spans 15 amino acids. The germline CDR1 and CDR2 sequences are MDHEN and SYDVKM. Trimming cost V 4 bases and J 0 bases, with 11 bases left between them. CDR3 protein: CASSSRDTSTDTQYF. CDR3 DNA: TGTGCCAGCAGTTCCCGGGACACCAGCACAGATACGCAGTATTTT.

At least ten counts were recorded for this clonotype. The chain couples TRBV5-1 to TRBJ2-7, with TRBD1 matching over 9 bases. The trim removed 4 bases at V and 0 bases at J, leaving 5 bases unmatched. This CDR3 has 15 residues. Germline assignment: CDR1 SGHRS and CDR2 YFSETQ. DNA for the CDR3: TGCGCCAGCAGCCTGGACAGGGGAAGCTCCTACGAGCAGTACTTC. Protein sequence: CASSLDRGSSYEQYF.

There are a few counts of this clonotype. The V gene is TRBV20-1, the J gene TRBJ2-3; weak D call: TRBD2 (6 bases). CDR1 and CDR2 from the germline V gene are DFQATT and SNEGSKA (reference sequence). V lost 1 base to trimming and J lost 8 bases, with 19 bases between them. CDR3 length: 15 residues. CDR3 DNA sequence: TGCAGTGCTAGAGGACTAGGCGCGCCGGGAAGTACGCAGTATTTT. It encodes CSARGLGAPGSTQYF.

This clonotype has more than one count but fewer than ten. V and J are TRBV3-1 and TRBJ2-5; no clear D gene. The CDR3 sequence is 13 residues long. Germline CDR1 is LGHDT and CDR2 is YNNKEL (reference sequence). V was clipped by 3 bases and J by 4 bases, with 9 bases between them. DNA of the CDR3: TGTGCCAGCAGCCACGGACGTGGAGAGACCCAGTACTTC. It is translated as CASSHGRGETQYF.

This clonotype appeared many times. This chain uses TRBV5-1 with TRBJ2-7; 7 positions match TRBD2. The CDR3 length is 15 residues. The trim removed 0 bases at V and 1 base at J, leaving 4 bases unmatched. Germline loops: CDR1 SGHRS, CDR2 YFSETQ. DNA for the CDR3: TGCGCCAGCAGCTTGGTAACGGGGGGATCCTACGAGCAGTACTTC. Translated, it gives CASSLVTGGSYEQYF.

This clonotype was seen many times. This chain links TRBV20-1 with TRBJ2-1; 7 nucleotides match TRBD2. CDR1 is DFQATT and CDR2 is SNEGSKA in the germline V gene (reference sequence). The length of the CDR3 is 14 residues. V dropped 5 bases and J dropped 4; count of bases not matched to a gene: 8. CDR3 coding DNA: TGCAGTGCTTGGGGGGGTAGCTTATACAATGAGCAGTTCTTC. This encodes CSAWGGSLYNEQFF.

The CDR3 bases are TGTGCCAGCAGTGGACAGGGCACCCAGCCCCAGCATTTT. It codes for CASSGQGTQPQHF. This chain links TRBV2 with TRBJ1-5; TRBD1 aligns across 7 bases. From germline, CDR1 is SNHLY and CDR2 FYNNEI. Trimming removed 4 bases from V and 7 bases from J; junction bases left unmatched: 4. The CDR3 consists of 13 residues.

Notes on this clonotype: This may be a read error: a much more frequent sequence differs by one nucleotide. The chain combines TRBV5-1 with TRBJ1-1, with D possibly being TRBD1 (5 bases). In germline, CDR1 is SGHRS, CDR2 YFSETQ. CDR3 length: 13 residues. CDR3 nucleotides: TGCGCCAGCAGCTTGGACAGGAACACTGAAACTTTCTTT. Amino acid sequence: CASSLDRNTETFF.

This clonotype came up a few times. This chain links TRBV14 with TRBJ1-2; D is unresolved. Looked up from germline, CDR1 is SGHDN and CDR2 is FVKESK. This CDR3 has 16 amino acids. The V end was cut by 0 bases, the J end by 6 bases, with 17 bases between. CDR3 in amino acids: CASSQDEFVSGDGYTF. CDR3 sequence (DNA): TGTGCCAGCAGCCAAGACGAATTTGTATCGGGAGATGGCTACACCTTC.

This clonotype was observed a single time. Here the CDR3 reads CASSLALECSEQFF. The CDR3 nucleotides read TGCGCCAGCAGCTTGGCTCTTGAGTGCAGTGAGCAGTTCTTC. The rearrangement joins TRBV5-1 to TRBJ2-1; D is undetermined. The CDR3 sequence is 14 residues long. The germline V gene has CDR1 SGHRS and CDR2 YFSETQ. With 0 bases removed from V and 9 bases from J, the gap between germline ends came to 13 bases.

This clonotype was seen only a few times. This chain uses TRBV7-8 with TRBJ1-5, with 7 bases matching TRBD1. CDR1 and CDR2 (germline): SGHVS, FQNEAQ. This CDR3 contains 16 residues. V lost 4 bases to trimming and J lost 0 bases; unmatched junction nucleotides: 6. In nucleotides, the CDR3 is TGTGCCAGCAGCTCTAGGACAGGCTATAGCAATCAGCCCCAGCATTTT. It codes for CASSSRTGYSNQPQHF.

This clonotype was detected only a few times. The chain employs TRBV13 and TRBJ2-3; 10 bases match TRBD1. Germline V lookup: CDR1 PRHDT, CDR2 FYEKMQ (reference sequence). V shed 5 bases and J 3 bases; nucleotides not matched to a gene: 5. This CDR3 is built from 15 residues. This CDR3 reads CASSARDRGTDTQYF. The CDR3 DNA reads TGTGCCAGCAGCGCAAGGGACAGGGGTACAGATACGCAGTATTTT.

This clonotype was recorded a few times. J is TRBJ1-1 and V is TRBV29-1; D is possibly TRBD1 (6 bases). Germline CDR1 is SQVTM and CDR2 is ANQGSEA. The CDR3 covers 13 residues. Trimming removed 3 bases at V and 2 bases at J, with 10 bases between. The CDR3 nucleotides are TGCAGCGTTGAGGGACACTTCAACACTGAAGCTTTCTTT. Protein: CSVEGHFNTEAFF.

The chain recombines TRBV15 with TRBJ1-2; the D gene is possibly TRBD1 (5 bases). The CDR3 extends over 16 amino acids. Germline assignment: CDR1 LNHNV and CDR2 YYDKDF (reference sequence). Trimming removed 1 base from V and 6 bases from J, with 18 bases in between. CDR3 DNA: TGTGCCACCAGCAGAGGGGAGAGACAGTTAAAGGATGGCTACACCTTC. Translation: CATSRGERQLKDGYTF.

The sample holds many counts of this clonotype. The rearrangement joins TRBV9 to TRBJ2-2, with D possibly being TRBD2 (7 bases). The V gene lost 4 bases and the J gene lost 1 base, with 11 bases spanning the gap. The CDR3 runs to 15 residues. CDR1 and CDR2 (germline): SGDLS, YYNGEE. The CDR3 DNA is TGTGCCAGCAGCCCGGGGGGCGGGAACACCGGGGAGCTGTTTTTT. Encoded protein: CASSPGGGNTGELFF.

J is TRBJ1-3 and V is TRBV6-5; a weak D match, TRBD1 (6 bases). V shed 5 bases and J shed 6 bases, with 11 bases lying between them. The CDR3 is 13 amino acids. Germline-derived CDR1 and CDR2 are MNHEY and SVGAGI. For the CDR3, the DNA is TGTGCCAGCAGTCGGGACATGCAAAACACCATATATTTT. The encoded protein is CASSRDMQNTIYF.

This clonotype was detected only a few times. The J gene is TRBJ2-5, the V gene TRBV12-3 or TRBV12-4, with a weak D call TRBD2 (5 bases). V shed 2 bases and J shed 4 bases, with 11 bases lying between them. The CDR3 extends over 14 amino acids. The DNA for the CDR3 is TGTGCCAGCAGTTTACTAGCATTATCAGAGACCCAGTACTTC. Its translation: CASSLLALSETQYF.

This clonotype has a handful of counts. This chain connects TRBV6-7 to TRBJ2-1; weak D call: TRBD1 (6 bases). Being an ORF, TRBV6-7 has a function that is uncertain. V gave up 0 bases and J gave up 0 bases, with 9 bases separating them. The CDR3 extends over 16 amino acids. CDR3 DNA: TGTGCCAGCAGTTACTCTCAGGGGAGCTCCTACAATGAGCAGTTCTTC. Its translation is CASSYSQGSSYNEQFF.

The gene calls are TRBV5-5 and TRBJ1-4; D ambiguous. There are 14 residues in the CDR3. Per the germline V gene, CDR1 is SGHKS and CDR2 is YYEKEE (reference sequence). V dropped 0 bases and J dropped 5 bases, with 8 bases sitting between them. DNA of the CDR3: TGTGCCAGCAGCTTGGCGGTTATAAATGAAAAACTGTTTTTT. This codes for CASSLAVINEKLFF.

The chain has TRBV20-1 and TRBJ2-2, with TRBD2 matching 11 bases. Germline-derived CDR1 and CDR2 are DFQATT and SNEGSKA (reference sequence). V was clipped by 1 base and J by 6 bases; unmatched bases: 4. There are 15 residues in the CDR3. CDR3 loop: CSARVTSGGPGELFF. Here the CDR3 DNA reads TGCAGTGCTAGAGTTACTAGCGGGGGCCCCGGGGAGCTGTTTTTT.

This clonotype was recorded once. J is TRBJ2-1 and V is TRBV7-9; D is undetermined. Trimming shortened V by 3 bases and J by 7 bases, and 19 bases separated the two germline ends. Germline V gene lookup returns CDR1 SEHNR and CDR2 FQNEAQ (reference sequence). This CDR3 is 16 amino acids long. CDR3 in DNA: TGTGCCAGCAGCTTTTTACCCGGCAGGTGGTCGAATGAGCAGTTCTTC. This gives the protein CASSFLPGRWSNEQFF.